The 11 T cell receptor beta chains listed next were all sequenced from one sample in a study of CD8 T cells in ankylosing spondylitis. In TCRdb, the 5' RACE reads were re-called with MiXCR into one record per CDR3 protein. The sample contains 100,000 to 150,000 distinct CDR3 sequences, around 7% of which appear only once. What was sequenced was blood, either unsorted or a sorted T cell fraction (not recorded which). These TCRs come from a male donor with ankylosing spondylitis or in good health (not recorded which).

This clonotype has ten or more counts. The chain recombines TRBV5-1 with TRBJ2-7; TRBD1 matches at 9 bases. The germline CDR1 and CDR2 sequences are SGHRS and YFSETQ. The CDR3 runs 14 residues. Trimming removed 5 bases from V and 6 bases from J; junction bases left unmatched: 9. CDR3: CASRDTGGGSEQYF. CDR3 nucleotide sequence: TGCGCCAGCAGAGACACAGGGGGCGGTTCCGAGCAGTACTTC.

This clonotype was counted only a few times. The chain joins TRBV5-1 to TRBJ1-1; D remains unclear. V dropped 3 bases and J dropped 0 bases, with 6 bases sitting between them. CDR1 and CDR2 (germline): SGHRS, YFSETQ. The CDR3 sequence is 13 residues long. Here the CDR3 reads CASSSAMNTEAFF. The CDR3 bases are TGCGCCAGCAGCTCCGCCATGAACACTGAAGCTTTCTTT.

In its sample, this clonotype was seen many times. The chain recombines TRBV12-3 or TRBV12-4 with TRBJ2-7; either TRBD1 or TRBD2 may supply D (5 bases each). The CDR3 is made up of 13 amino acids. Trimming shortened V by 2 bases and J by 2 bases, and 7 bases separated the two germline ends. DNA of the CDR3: TGTGCCAGCAGTTTATGGGGGACCTACGAGCAGTACTTC. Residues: CASSLWGTYEQYF.

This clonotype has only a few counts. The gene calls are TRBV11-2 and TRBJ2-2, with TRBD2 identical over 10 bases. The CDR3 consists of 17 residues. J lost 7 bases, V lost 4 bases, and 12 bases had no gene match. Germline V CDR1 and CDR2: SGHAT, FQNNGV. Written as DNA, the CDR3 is TGTGCCAGCAGCTCCCTGCGAAGCGGGAGGGCCGGCGGGGAGCTGTTTTTT. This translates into CASSSLRSGRAGGELFF.

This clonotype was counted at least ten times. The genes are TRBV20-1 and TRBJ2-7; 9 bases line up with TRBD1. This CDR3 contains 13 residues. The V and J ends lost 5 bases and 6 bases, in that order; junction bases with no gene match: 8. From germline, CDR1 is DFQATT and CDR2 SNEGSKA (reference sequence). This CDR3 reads CSAWGTGLLEQYF. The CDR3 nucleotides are TGCAGTGCTTGGGGGACAGGGCTTCTCGAGCAGTACTTC.

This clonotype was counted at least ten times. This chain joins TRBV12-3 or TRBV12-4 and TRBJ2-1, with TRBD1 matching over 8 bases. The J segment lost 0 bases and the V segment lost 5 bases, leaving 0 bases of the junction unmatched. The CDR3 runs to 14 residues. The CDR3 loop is CASSDRGSYNEQFF. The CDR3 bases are TGTGCCAGCAGTGACAGGGGCTCCTACAATGAGCAGTTCTTC.

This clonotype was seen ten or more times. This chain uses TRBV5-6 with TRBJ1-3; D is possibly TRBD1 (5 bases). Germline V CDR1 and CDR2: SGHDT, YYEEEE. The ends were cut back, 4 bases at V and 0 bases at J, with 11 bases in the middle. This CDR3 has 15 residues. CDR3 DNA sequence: TGTGCCAGCAGCCTGGTGGGGGGCTCTGGAAACACCATATATTTT. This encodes CASSLVGGSGNTIYF.

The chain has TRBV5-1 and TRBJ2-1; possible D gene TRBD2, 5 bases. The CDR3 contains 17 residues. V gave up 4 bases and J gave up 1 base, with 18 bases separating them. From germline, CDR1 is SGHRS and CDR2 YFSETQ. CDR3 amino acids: CASSRGMAVSSYNEQFF. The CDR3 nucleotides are TGCGCCAGCAGCCGAGGGATGGCAGTCTCTTCCTACAATGAGCAGTTCTTC.

CDR3 bases: TGTGCCAGGAGCCCTGGTGTGATGTGCCCCACAGATACGCAGTATTTT. Translating it yields CARSPGVMCPTDTQYF. This chain connects TRBV5-3 to TRBJ2-3; D not certain. TRBV5-3 is classed as an ORF, of uncertain function. The CDR3 is 16 residues long. V was cut by 8 bases and J by 2 bases, with 21 bases left in between.

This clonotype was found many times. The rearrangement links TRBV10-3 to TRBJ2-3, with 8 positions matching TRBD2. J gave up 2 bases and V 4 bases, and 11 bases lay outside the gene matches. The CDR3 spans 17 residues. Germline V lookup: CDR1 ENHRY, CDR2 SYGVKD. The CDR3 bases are TGTGCCATCAGTGGGAAGACACTAGCGGAGGCCACAGATACGCAGTATTTT. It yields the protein CAISGKTLAEATDTQYF.

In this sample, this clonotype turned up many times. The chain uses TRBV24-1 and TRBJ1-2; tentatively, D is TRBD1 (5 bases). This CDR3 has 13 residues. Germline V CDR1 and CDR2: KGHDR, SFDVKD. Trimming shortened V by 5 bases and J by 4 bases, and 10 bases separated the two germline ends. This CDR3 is CATSAGTGYGYTF. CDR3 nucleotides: TGTGCCACCAGTGCCGGGACGGGCTATGGCTACACCTTC.